This TCR beta chain was recovered during a study of CD8 T cells in ankylosing spondylitis. Concerning this clonotype itself: What it binds is unknown.

V dropped 1 base and J dropped 0 bases, with 13 bases sitting between them. The CDR3 is 17 amino acids. In TCRdb, the 5' RACE reads were re-called with MiXCR into one record per CDR3 protein. The profile shows 250,000 to 400,000 distinct CDR3 sequences, around 10% of them singletons. Study findings and constraints: What seemed typical of ankylosing spondylitis blood was a TCR beta motif built from roughly eight highly homologous variants.

Specimen: blood, either unsorted or a sorted T cell fraction (not recorded which). The sequence was obtained from a female donor with ankylosing spondylitis or in good health (not recorded which). The rearrangement joins TRBV12-3 or TRBV12-4 to TRBJ1-3, with a possible D match to TRBD1 (6 bases). DNA of the CDR3: TGTGCCAGCAGTTTAGGGTCGGGGGCCCTCTCTGGAAACACCATATATTTT. Translation: CASSLGSGALSGNTIYF.